The present T cell receptor (beta chain) was sequenced within a study of regulatory T cells in long-lasting Graves disease. The J segment lost 11 bases and the V segment lost 1 base, leaving 16 bases of the junction unmatched. This CDR3 has 17 amino acids. The germline V gene encodes CDR1 MNHEY and CDR2 SMNVEV (reference sequence). CDR3-region Arm-PCR and iRepertoire HTBI primers produced the TCR beta libraries. Using its own MiXCR run on the multiplex PCR reads, TCRdb lists one record per CDR3 protein. The sample consists of a few hundred thousand distinct CDR3 sequences, 10% to 15% of them appearing once. This clonotype was observed at least ten times. Noted time point: newly diagnosed GD, antithyroid drugs for less than 3 months. Following extraction of RNA from PBMCs, that RNA was used to make the TCR library. This sample was shared with a second study, whose subject was T cells in Graves' hyperthyroidism and ophthalmopathy. That study reports: The definition of stable Graves' hyperthyroidism was no ophthalmopathy progression within 18 months. With the HTBI primer set, the TCR CDR3 went through a first round of RT-PCR. Prediction of ophthalmopathy progression came a median around 6 months pre-onset.

The rearrangement joins TRBV27 to TRBJ2-1; 8 nucleotides agree with TRBD1. The TCR sequence derives from a woman between 18 and 29 years old with Graves disease. The source was peripheral blood mononuclear cells (PBMCs), collected at new diagnosis, from a patient treated with antithyroid drugs. CDR3 amino acids: CASSLWGPPGQAFQQFF. CDR3 nucleotide sequence: TGTGCCAGCAGTTTATGGGGCCCCCCGGGACAGGCTTTTCAGCAGTTCTTC.